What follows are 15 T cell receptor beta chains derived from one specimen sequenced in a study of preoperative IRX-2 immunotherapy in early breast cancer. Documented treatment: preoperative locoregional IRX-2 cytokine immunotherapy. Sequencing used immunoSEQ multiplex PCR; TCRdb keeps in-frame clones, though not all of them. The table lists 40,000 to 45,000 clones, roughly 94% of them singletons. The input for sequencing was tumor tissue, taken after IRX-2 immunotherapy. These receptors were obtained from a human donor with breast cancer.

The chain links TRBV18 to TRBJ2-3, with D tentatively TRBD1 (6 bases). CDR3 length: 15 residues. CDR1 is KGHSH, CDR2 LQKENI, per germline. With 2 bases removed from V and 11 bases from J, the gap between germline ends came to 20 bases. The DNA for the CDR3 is TGTGCCAGCTCACCAGAGTTTTTGAGGCAGGGGCTGCAGTATTTT. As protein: CASSPEFLRQGLQYF.

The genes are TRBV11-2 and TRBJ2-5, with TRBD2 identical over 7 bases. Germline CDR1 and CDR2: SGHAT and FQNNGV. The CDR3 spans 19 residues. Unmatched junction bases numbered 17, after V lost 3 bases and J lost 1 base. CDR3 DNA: TGTGCCAGCAGCTTGCTCCCTAGCGGACCTTGGGGCCTCCAAGAGACCCAGTACTTC. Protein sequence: CASSLLPSGPWGLQETQYF.

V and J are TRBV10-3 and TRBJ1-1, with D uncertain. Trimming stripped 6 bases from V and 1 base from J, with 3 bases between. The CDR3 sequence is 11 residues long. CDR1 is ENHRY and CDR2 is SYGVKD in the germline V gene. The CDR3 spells CAIRRNTEAFF. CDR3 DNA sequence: TGTGCCATCAGACGGAACACTGAAGCTTTCTTT.

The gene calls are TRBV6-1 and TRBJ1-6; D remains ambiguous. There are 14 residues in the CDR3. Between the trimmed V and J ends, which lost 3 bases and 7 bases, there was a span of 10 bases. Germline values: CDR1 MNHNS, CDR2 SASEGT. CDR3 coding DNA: TGTGCCAGCAGTGACATCGGAAAGAATTCACCCCTCCACTTT. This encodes CASSDIGKNSPLHF.

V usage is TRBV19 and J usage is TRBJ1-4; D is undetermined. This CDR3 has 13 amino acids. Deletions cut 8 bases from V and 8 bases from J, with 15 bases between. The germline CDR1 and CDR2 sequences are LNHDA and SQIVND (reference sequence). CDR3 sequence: CASGGRAYEKLFF. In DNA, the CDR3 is TGTGCCAGTGGCGGGAGGGCTTACGAAAAACTGTTTTTT.

CDR3 region: CAIRLAGDNEQFF. CDR3 sequence (DNA): TGTGCCATTAGACTAGCGGGAGACAATGAGCAGTTCTTC. The genes are TRBV10-3 and TRBJ2-1; 12 nucleotides agree with TRBD2. Germline-derived CDR1 and CDR2 are ENHRY and SYGVKD. Losses at the gene ends were 9 bases for V and 5 bases for J; bases not matched to a gene: 2. The CDR3 length is 13 residues.

As DNA, the CDR3 is TGTGCCAGCAGCCTTGGTCTCTATGGCTACACCTTC. It encodes CASSLGLYGYTF. The chain uses TRBV28 and TRBJ1-2; D not certain. Trimming stripped 6 bases from V and 4 bases from J, with 9 bases between. CDR1 MDHEN and CDR2 SYDVKM come from the germline V gene. This CDR3 is 12 amino acids long.

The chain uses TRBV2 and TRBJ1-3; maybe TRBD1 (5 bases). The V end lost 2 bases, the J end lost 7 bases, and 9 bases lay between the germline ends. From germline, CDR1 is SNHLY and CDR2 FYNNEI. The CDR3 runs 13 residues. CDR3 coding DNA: TGTGCCAGCAGTGAATTCTGGGGGAACACCATATATTTT. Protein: CASSEFWGNTIYF.

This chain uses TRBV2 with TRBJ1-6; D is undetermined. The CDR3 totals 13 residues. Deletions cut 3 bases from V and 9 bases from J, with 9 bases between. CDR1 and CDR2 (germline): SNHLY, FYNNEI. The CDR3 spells CASSEGVSSPLHF. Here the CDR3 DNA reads TGTGCCAGCAGTGAGGGAGTCAGTTCACCCCTCCACTTT.

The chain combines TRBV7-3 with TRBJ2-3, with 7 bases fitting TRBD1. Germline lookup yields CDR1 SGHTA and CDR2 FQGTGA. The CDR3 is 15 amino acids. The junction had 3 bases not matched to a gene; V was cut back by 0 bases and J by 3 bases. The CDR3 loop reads CASSLTTGYTDTQYF. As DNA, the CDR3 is TGTGCCAGCAGCTTAACGACAGGGTATACAGATACGCAGTATTTT.

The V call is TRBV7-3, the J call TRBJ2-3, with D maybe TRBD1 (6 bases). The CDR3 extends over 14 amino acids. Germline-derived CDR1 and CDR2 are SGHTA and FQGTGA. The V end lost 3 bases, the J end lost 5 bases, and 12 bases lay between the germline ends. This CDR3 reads CASSFTGTRDTQYF. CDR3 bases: TGTGCCAGCAGCTTCACCGGGACAAGAGATACGCAGTATTTT.

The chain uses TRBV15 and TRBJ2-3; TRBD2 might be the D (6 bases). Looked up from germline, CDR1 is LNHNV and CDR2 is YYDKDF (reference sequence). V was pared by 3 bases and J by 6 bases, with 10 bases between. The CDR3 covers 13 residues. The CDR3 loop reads CATSSGGWDTQYF. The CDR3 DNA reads TGTGCCACCAGCAGCGGGGGTTGGGATACGCAGTATTTT. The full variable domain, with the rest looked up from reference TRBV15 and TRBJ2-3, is DAMVIQNPRYQVTQFGKPVTLSCSQTLNHNVMYWYQQKSSQAPKLLFHYYDKDFNNEADTPDNFQSRRPNTSFCFLDIRSPGLGDTAMYLCATSSGGWDTQYFGPGTRLTVL.

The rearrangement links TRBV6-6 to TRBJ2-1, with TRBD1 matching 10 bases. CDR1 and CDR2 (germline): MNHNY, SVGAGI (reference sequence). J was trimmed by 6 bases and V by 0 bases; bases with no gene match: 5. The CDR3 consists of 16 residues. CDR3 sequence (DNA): TGTGCCAGCAGTTACTCGAGACAGGGGGCCGGCAATGAGCAGTTCTTC. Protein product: CASSYSRQGAGNEQFF.

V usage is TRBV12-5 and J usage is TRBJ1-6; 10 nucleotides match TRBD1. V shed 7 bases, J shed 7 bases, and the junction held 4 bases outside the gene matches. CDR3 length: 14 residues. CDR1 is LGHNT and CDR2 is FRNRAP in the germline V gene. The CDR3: CASAPGQGNSPLHF. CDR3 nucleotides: TGTGCTAGTGCCCCGGGACAGGGGAATTCACCCCTCCACTTT.

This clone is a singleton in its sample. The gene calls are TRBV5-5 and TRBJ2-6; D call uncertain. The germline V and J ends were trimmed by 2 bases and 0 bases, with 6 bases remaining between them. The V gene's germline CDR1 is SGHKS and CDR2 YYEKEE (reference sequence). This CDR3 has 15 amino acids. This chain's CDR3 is CASSFTSSGANVLTF. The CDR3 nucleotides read TGTGCCAGCAGCTTCACAAGCTCTGGGGCCAACGTCCTGACTTTC.